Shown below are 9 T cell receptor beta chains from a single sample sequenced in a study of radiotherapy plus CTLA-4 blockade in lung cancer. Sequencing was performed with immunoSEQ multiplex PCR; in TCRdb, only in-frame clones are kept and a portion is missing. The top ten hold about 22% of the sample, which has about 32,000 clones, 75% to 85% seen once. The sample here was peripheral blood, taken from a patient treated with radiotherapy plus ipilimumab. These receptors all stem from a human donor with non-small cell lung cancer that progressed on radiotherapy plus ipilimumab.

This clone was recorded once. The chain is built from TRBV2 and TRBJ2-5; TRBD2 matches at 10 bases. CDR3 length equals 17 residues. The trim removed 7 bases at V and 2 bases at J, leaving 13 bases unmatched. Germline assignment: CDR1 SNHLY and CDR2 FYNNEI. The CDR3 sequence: CASNLRVPSGGQETQYF. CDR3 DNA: TGTGCCAGCAACTTGAGAGTTCCTAGCGGGGGACAAGAGACCCAGTACTTC.

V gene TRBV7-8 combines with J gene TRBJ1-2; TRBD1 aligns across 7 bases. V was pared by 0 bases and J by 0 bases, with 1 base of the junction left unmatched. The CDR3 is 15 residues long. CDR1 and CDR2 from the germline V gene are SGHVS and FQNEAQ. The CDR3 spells CASSLAGGPNYGYTF. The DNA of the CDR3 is TGTGCCAGCAGCTTAGCAGGGGGCCCTAACTATGGCTACACCTTC.

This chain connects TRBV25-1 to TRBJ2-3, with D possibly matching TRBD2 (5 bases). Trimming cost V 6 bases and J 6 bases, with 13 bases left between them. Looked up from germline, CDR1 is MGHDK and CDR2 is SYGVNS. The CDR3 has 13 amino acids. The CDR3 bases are TGTGCCAGCAGGGCCGGGATCTTGGATACGCAGTATTTT. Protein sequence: CASRAGILDTQYF. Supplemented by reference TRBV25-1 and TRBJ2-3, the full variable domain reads EADIYQTPRYLVIGTGKKITLECSQTMGHDKMYWYQQDPGMELHLIHYSYGVNSTEKGDLSSESTVSRIRTEHFPLTLESARPSHTSQYLCASRAGILDTQYFGPGTRLTVL.

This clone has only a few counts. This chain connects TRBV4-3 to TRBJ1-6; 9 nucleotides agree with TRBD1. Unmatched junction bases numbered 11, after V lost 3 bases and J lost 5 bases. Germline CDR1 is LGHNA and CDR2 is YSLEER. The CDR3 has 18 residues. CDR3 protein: CASSQEVGTGTNNSPLHF. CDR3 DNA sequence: TGCGCCAGCAGCCAGGAGGTGGGGACAGGGACTAATAATTCACCCCTCCACTTT.

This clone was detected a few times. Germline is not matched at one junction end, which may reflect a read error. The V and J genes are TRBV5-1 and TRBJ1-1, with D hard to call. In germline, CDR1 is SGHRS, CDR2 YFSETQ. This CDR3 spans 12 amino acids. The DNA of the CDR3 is TGTGCCAGCAGCTTGCAAAACACTGAAGCTTTCTTT. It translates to CASSLQNTEAFF.

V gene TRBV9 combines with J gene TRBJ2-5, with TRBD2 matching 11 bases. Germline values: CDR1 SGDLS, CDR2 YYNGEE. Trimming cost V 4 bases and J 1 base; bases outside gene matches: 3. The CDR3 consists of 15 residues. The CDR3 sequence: CASSPSGGIQETQYF. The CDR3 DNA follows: TGTGCCAGCAGCCCTAGCGGGGGGATCCAAGAGACCCAGTACTTC.

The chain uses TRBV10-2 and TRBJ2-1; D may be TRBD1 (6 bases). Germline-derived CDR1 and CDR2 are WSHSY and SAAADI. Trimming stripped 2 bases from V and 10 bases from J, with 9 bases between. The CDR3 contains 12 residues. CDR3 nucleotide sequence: TGCGCCAGCAGTGAGCTTAGGGGGGAGCAGTTCTTC. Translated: CASSELRGEQFF.

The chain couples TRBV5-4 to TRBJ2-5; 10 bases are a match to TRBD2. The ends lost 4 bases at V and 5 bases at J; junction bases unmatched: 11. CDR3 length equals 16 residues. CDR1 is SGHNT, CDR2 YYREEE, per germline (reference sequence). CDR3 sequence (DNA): TGTGCCAGCAGCAAAGGGGGACTAGCGTGGTCGGAGACCCAGTACTTC. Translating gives CASSKGGLAWSETQYF. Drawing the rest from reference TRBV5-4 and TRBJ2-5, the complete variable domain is ETGVTQSPTHLIKTRGQQVTLRCSSQSGHNTVSWYQQALGQGPQFIFQYYREEENGRGNFPPRFSGLQFPNYSSELNVNALELDDSALYLCASSKGGLAWSETQYFGPGTRLLVL.

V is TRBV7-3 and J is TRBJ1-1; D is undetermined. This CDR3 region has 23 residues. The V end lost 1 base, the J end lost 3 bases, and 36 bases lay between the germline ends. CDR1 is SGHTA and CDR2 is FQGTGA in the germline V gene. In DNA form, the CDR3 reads TGTGCCAGCAGCTTAATTTGGGCCGCCATTCGCACCGCGCCTTTTCTTTCTTACACTGAAGCTTTCTTT. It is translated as CASSLIWAAIRTAPFLSYTEAFF. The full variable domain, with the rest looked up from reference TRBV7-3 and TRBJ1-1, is GAGVSQTPSNKVTEKGKYVELRCDPISGHTALYWYRQSLGQGPEFLIYFQGTGAADDSGLPNDRFFAVRPEGSVSTLKIQRTERGDSAVYLCASSLIWAAIRTAPFLSYTEAFFGQGTRLTVV.